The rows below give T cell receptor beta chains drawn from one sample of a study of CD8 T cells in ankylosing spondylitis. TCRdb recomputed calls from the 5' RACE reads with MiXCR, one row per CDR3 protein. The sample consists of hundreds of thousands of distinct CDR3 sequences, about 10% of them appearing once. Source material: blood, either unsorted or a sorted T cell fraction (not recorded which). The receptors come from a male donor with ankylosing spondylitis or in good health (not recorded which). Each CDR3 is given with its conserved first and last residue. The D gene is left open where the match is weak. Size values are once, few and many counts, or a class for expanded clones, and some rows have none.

CDR3 DNA: TGCAGCGTTGAAGATCAGGACAGCACAGATACGCAGTATTTT; CDR3 protein: CSVEDQDSTDTQYF; D gene: NA; clone size: many; V gene: TRBV29-1; CDR3 length: 14; J gene: TRBJ2-3
CDR3 DNA: TGTGCCAGCAGTTTGCTAGGGGAGAATTCACCCCTCCACTTT; CDR3 protein: CASSLLGENSPLHF; D gene: NA; clone size: many; V gene: TRBV12-3/TRBV12-4; CDR3 length: 14; J gene: TRBJ1-6
CDR3 DNA: TGCAGTGCTAGCTTGCAAAACACCGGGGAGCTGTTTTTT; CDR3 protein: CSASLQNTGELFF; D gene: NA; clone size: many; V gene: TRBV20-1; CDR3 length: 13; J gene: TRBJ2-2
CDR3 DNA: TGCGCCAGCAGCTTGGCACTACCCCCAGATACGCAGTATTTT; CDR3 protein: CASSLALPPDTQYF; D gene: NA; clone size: many; V gene: TRBV5-1; CDR3 length: 14; J gene: TRBJ2-3
CDR3 DNA: TGTGCCAGCAGCGACTCACTGGGACAGGGGGCTCGAAAACTGTTTTTT; CDR3 protein: CASSDSLGQGARKLFF; D gene: TRBD1; clone size: few; V gene: TRBV5-6; CDR3 length: 16; J gene: TRBJ1-4
CDR3 DNA: TGTGCCAGCAGTTTAGCGCCGGCGAACACTGAAGCTTTCTTT; CDR3 protein: CASSLAPANTEAFF; D gene: NA; clone size: many; V gene: TRBV12-3/TRBV12-4; CDR3 length: 14; J gene: TRBJ1-1
CDR3 DNA: TGTGCCAGCAGCCTAACTAGCGGGGGCCTCGGAACGGGGGCCAACGTCCTGACTTTC; CDR3 protein: CASSLTSGGLGTGANVLTF; D gene: TRBD2; clone size: NA; V gene: TRBV12-3/TRBV12-4; CDR3 length: 19; J gene: TRBJ2-6
CDR3 DNA: TGCAGTGCTAGAGGCGGAGCTAAGGGCTCCTACGAGCAGTACTTC; CDR3 protein: CSARGGAKGSYEQYF; D gene: NA; clone size: NA; V gene: TRBV20-1; CDR3 length: 15; J gene: TRBJ2-7
CDR3 DNA: TGCTGTGCTAGTGGGACTAGCGGGGGGGTACTCAATGAGCAGTTCTTC; CDR3 protein: CCASGTSGGVLNEQFF; D gene: TRBD2; clone size: NA; V gene: TRBV20-1; CDR3 length: 16; J gene: TRBJ2-1
CDR3 DNA: TGTGCCAGCAGCCGGGACATCGGCGAAAACACTGAAGCTTTCTTT; CDR3 protein: CASSRDIGENTEAFF; D gene: NA; clone size: many; V gene: TRBV14; CDR3 length: 15; J gene: TRBJ1-1
CDR3 DNA: TGTGCCAGCAGTTTCACCTCTAGTAGGGACTATAATTCACCCCTCCACTTT; CDR3 protein: CASSFTSSRDYNSPLHF; D gene: NA; clone size: many; V gene: TRBV28; CDR3 length: 17; J gene: TRBJ1-6
CDR3 DNA: TGTGCCAGCAGCGCCCAAGGGATGGAGTACAATGAGCAGTTCTTC; CDR3 protein: CASSAQGMEYNEQFF; D gene: NA; clone size: NA; V gene: TRBV9; CDR3 length: 15; J gene: TRBJ2-1
CDR3 DNA: TGTGCCAGCAGCTTAGAACCTATCGTGGCGGGGGAAACCGGGGAGCTGTTTTTT; CDR3 protein: CASSLEPIVAGETGELFF; D gene: TRBD2; clone size: few; V gene: TRBV11-2; CDR3 length: 18; J gene: TRBJ2-2
CDR3 DNA: TGTGCCAGCAGAGACAGTAGGGGGGGGGAGCAGTACTTC; CDR3 protein: CASRDSRGGEQYF; D gene: NA; clone size: few; V gene: TRBV28; CDR3 length: 13; J gene: TRBJ2-7
CDR3 DNA: TGCGCCAGCACCCTCGTAACGGCAGGGGGTTACAATGAGCAGTTCTTC; CDR3 protein: CASTLVTAGGYNEQFF; D gene: TRBD1; clone size: many; V gene: TRBV5-1; CDR3 length: 16; J gene: TRBJ2-1
CDR3 DNA: TGCAGTGCTTCGACCGCGGTGAACACCGGGGAGCTGTTTTTT; CDR3 protein: CSASTAVNTGELFF; D gene: NA; clone size: many; V gene: TRBV20-1; CDR3 length: 14; J gene: TRBJ2-2
CDR3 DNA: TGTGCCAGCAGCCCCACGGGGGGACGACTTATCAGCACAGATACGCAGTATTTT; CDR3 protein: CASSPTGGRLISTDTQYF; D gene: TRBD2; clone size: few; V gene: TRBV12-3/TRBV12-4; CDR3 length: 18; J gene: TRBJ2-3
CDR3 DNA: TGTGCCAGCACCCCTGGGCACGCAACGCAAGAGACCCAGTACTTC; CDR3 protein: CASTPGHATQETQYF; D gene: NA; clone size: many; V gene: TRBV7-9; CDR3 length: 15; J gene: TRBJ2-5